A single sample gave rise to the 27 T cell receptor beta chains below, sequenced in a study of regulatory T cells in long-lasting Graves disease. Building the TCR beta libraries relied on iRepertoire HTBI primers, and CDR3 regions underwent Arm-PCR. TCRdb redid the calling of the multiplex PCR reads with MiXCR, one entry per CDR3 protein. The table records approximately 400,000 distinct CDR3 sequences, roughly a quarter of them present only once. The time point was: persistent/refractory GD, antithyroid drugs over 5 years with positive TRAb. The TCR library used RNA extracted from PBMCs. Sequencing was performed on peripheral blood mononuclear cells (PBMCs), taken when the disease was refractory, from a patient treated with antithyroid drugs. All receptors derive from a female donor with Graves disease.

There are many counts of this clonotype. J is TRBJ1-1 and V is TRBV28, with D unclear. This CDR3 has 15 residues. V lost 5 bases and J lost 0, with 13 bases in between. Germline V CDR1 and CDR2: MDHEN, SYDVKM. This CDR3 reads CASSSEPPLNTEAFF. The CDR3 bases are TGTGCCAGCAGTAGTGAGCCTCCCCTGAACACTGAAGCTTTCTTT. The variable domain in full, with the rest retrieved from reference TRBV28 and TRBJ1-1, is DVKVTQSSRYLVKRTGEKVFLECVQDMDHENMFWYRQDPGLGLRLIYFSYDVKMKEKGDIPEGYSVSREKKERFSLILESASTNQTSMYLCASSSEPPLNTEAFFGQGTRLTVV.

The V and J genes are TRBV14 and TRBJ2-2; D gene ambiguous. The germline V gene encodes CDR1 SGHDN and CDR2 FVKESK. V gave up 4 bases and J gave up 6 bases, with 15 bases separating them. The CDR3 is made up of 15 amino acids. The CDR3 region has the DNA TGTGCCAGCAGCCGGGCCACCAGTCTCCCCGGGGAGCTGTTTTTT. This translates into CASSRATSLPGELFF.

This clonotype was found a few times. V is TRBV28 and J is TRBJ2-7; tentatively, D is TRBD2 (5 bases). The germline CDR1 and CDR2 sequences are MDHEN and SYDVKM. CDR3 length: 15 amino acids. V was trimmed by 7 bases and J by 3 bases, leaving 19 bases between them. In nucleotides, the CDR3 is TGTGCCAGCACCTTACAGCAGTCGGGGAACTACGAGCAGTACTTC. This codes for CASTLQQSGNYEQYF.

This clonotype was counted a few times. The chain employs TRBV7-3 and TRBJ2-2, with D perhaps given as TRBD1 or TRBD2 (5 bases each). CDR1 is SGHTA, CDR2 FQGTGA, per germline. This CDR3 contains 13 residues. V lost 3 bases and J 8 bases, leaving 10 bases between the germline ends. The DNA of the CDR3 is TGTGCCAGCAGCTTTGACGGGGCTGGGGAGCTGTTTTTT. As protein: CASSFDGAGELFF.

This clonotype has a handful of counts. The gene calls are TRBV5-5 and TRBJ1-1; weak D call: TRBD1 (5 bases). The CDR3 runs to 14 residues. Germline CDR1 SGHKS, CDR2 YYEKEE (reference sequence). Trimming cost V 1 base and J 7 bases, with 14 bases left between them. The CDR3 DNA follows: TGTGCCAGCAGCTTGTGGGGAGGGGCGATTGAAGCTTTCTTT. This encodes CASSLWGGAIEAFF.

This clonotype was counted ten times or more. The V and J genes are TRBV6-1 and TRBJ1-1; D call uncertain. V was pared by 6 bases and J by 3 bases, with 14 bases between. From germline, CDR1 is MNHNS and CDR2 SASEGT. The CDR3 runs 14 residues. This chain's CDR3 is CASREPGEYTEAFF. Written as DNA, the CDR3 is TGTGCCAGCAGAGAACCCGGAGAGTACACTGAAGCTTTCTTT.

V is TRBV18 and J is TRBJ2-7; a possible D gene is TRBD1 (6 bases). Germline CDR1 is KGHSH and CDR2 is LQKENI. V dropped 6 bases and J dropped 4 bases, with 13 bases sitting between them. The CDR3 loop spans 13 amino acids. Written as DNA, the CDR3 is TGTGCCAGCTCTCAACACAGGGATTACGAGCAGTACTTC. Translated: CASSQHRDYEQYF.

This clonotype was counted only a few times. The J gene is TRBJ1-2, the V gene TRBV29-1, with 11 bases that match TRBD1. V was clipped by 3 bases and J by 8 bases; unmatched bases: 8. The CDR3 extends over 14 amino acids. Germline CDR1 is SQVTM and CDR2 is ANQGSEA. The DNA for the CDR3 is TGCAGCGTTGATCGAGGACAGGGGGCTCGAGGCTACACCTTC. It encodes CSVDRGQGARGYTF. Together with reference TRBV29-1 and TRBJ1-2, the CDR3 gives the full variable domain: SAVISQKPSRDICQRGTSLTIQCQVDSQVTMMFWYRQQPGQSLTLIATANQGSEATYESGFVIDKFPISRPNLTFSTLTVSNMSPEDSSIYLCSVDRGQGARGYTFGSGTRLTVV.

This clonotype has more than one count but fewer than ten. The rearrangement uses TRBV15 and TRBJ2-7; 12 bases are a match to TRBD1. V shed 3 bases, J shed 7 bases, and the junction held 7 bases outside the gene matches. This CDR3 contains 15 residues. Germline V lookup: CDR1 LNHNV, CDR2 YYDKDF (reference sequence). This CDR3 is CATSRTGQGAQEQYF. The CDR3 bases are TGTGCCACCAGCAGGACGGGACAGGGGGCGCAGGAGCAGTACTTC.

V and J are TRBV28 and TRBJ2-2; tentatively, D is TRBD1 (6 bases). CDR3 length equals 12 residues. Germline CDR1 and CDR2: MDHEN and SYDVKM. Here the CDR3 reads CAGASYTGELFF. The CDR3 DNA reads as TGTGCGGGGGCGTCTTACACCGGGGAGCTGTTTTTT. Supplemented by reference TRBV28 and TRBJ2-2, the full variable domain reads DVKVTQSSRYLVKRTGEKVFLECVQDMDHENMFWYRQDPGLGLRLIYFSYDVKMKEKGDIPEGYSVSREKKERFSLILESASTNQTSMYLCAGASYTGELFFGEGSRLTVL.

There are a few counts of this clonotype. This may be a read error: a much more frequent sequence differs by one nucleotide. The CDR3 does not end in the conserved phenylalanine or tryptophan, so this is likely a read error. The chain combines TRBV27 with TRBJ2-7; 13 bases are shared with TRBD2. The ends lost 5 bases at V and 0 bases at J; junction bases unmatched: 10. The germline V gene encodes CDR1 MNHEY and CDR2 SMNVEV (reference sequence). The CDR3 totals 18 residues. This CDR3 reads CASSKPGLAGISSYEQYL. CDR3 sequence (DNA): TGTGCCAGCAGTAAACCGGGACTAGCGGGGATCAGCTCCTACGAGCAGTACCTC.

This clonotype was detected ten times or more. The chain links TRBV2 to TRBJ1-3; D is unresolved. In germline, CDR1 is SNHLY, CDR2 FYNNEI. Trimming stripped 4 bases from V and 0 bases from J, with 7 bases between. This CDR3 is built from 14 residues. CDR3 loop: CASSGGFSGNTIYF. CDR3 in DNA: TGTGCCAGCAGTGGAGGGTTCTCTGGAAACACCATATATTTT.

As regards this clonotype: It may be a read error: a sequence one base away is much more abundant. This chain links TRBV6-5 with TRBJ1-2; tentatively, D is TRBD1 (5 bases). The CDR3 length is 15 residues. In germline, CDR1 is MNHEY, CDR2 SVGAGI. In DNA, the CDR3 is TGTGCCAGCAGTTCCCCCCGGACACCATACTATAGCTACACCTTC. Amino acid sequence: CASSSPRTPYYSYTF.

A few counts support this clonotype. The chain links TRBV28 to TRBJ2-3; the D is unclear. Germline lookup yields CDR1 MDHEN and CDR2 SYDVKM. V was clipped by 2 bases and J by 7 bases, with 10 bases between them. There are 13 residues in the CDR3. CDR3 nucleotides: TGTGCCAGCAGTTTAGCCCCGGGTTATACGCAGTATTTT. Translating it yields CASSLAPGYTQYF.

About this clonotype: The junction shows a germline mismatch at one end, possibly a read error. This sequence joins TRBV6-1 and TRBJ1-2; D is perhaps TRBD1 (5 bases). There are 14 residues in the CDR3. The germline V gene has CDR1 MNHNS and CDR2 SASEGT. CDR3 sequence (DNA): TGTGCCAGCAGCCCAGGGACGGCTAACTATGGCCACACCTTC. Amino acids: CASSPGTANYGHTF.

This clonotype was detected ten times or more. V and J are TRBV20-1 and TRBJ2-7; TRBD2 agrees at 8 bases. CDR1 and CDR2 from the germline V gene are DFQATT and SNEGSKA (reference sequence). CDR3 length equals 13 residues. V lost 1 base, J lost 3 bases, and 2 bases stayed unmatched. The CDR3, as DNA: TGCAGTGCTAGAGCGGGAGGGGGCTACGAGCAGTACTTC. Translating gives CSARAGGGYEQYF.

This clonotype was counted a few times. The CDR3 region is CATAVNTGELFF. The CDR3, as DNA: TGTGCCACCGCTGTGAACACCGGGGAGCTGTTTTTT. The J gene is TRBJ2-2, the V gene TRBV7-9; D call uncertain. V shed 10 bases and J shed 1 base, with 7 bases lying between them. This CDR3 is built from 12 residues. CDR1 and CDR2 (germline): SEHNR, FQNEAQ (reference sequence).

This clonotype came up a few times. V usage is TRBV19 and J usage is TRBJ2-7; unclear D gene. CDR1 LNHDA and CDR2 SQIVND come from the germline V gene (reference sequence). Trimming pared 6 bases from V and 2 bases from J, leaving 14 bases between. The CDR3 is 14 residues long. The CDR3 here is CASSEEHLTYEQYF. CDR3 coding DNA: TGTGCCAGTAGCGAGGAGCACCTAACCTACGAGCAGTACTTC.

CDR3 coding DNA: TGTGCCAGCAGCCCCCCGGGGGGGGCGAATCAGCCCCAGCATTTT. Translation gives CASSPPGGANQPQHF. The rearrangement links TRBV7-2 to TRBJ1-5; TRBD1 is a possible D gene (6 bases). The CDR3 consists of 15 residues. Germline V gene data show CDR1 as SGHTA and CDR2 as FQGNSA. V was cut by 5 bases and J by 4 bases, with 15 bases left in between.

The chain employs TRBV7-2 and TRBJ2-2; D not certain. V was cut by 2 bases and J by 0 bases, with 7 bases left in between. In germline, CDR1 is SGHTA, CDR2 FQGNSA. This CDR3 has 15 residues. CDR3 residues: CASSLNPSNTGELFF. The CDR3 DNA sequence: TGTGCCAGCAGCTTAAACCCTTCGAACACCGGGGAGCTGTTTTTT.

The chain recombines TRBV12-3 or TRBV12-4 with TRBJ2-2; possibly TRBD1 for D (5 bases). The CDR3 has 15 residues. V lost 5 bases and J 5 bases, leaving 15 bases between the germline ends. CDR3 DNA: TGTGCCAGCAGTACCGTTCTAGGGGCGACCGGGGAGCTGTTTTTT. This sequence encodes CASSTVLGATGELFF.

The CDR3, as DNA: TGCGCCAGCAGCTTGGGTGACAGAAACACTGAAGCTTTCTTT. It encodes CASSLGDRNTEAFF. This chain links TRBV5-1 with TRBJ1-1; TRBD1 might be the D (5 bases). Germline CDR1 and CDR2: SGHRS and YFSETQ. This CDR3 contains 14 residues. V lost 0 bases, J lost 2 bases, and 8 bases lay in between.

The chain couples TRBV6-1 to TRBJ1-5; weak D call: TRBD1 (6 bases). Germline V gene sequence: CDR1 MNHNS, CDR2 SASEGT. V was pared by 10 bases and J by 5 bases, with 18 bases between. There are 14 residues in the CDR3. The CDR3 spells CATEQGIGYQPQHF. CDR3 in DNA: TGTGCCACTGAACAGGGAATTGGTTATCAGCCCCAGCATTTT.

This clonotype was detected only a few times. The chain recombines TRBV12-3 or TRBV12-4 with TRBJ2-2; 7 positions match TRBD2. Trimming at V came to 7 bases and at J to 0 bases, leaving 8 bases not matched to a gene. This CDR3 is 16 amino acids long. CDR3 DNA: TGTGCCAGCACCTCTTTGCGGGGGACGAACACCGGGGAGCTGTTTTTT. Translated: CASTSLRGTNTGELFF.

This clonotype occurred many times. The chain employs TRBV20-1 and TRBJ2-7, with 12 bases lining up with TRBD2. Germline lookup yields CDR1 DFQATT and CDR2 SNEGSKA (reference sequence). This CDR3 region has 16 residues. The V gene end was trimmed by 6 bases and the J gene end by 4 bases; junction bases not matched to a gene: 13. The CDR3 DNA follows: TGCAGTGCCCCCTCCCCACTAGCGGGAGGTGGGTACGAGCAGTACTTC. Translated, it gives CSAPSPLAGGGYEQYF.

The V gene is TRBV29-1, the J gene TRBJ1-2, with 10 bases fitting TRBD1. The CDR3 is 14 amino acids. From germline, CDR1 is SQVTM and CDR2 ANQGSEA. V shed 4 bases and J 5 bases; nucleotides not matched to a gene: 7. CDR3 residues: CSVGGEGQGYGYTF. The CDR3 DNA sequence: TGCAGCGTTGGGGGAGAGGGACAGGGGTATGGCTACACCTTC.

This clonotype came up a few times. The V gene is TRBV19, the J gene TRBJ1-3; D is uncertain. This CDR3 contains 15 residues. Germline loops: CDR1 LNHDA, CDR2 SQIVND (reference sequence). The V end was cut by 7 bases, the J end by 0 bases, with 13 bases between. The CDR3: CASTPTGISGNTIYF. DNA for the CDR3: TGTGCCAGTACCCCAACCGGGATCTCTGGAAACACCATATATTTT.